One and the same sample provided the 17 T cell receptor beta chains below, sequenced in a study of T-cell memory formation after mild COVID-19. TCRdb called the 5' RACE reads again in MiXCR, with one record for every CDR3 protein. The sample holds about 450,000 distinct CDR3 sequences, 20% to 30% seen once. Sequenced input: PBMCs or a T cell subset sorted from them (not recorded which). The receptors here all came from an adult woman who had mild COVID-19 (a few samples of this study predate the infection). Cell type and time point are not known.

This clonotype was observed at least ten times. The chain has TRBV7-3 and TRBJ2-5; D gene uncertain. Per germline, CDR1 SGHTA and CDR2 FQGTGA. The CDR3 is 16 residues long. Trimming took 0 bases from V and 0 from J, leaving 11 bases between them. CDR3 sequence (DNA): TGTGCCAGCAGCTTAACGGTCTCCCGCAACCAAGAGACCCAGTACTTC. It translates to CASSLTVSRNQETQYF.

The J gene is TRBJ2-3, the V gene TRBV5-1, with 8 bases aligning to TRBD1. The CDR3 runs to 13 residues. J was trimmed by 3 bases and V by 6 bases; bases with no gene match: 3. Germline assignment: CDR1 SGHRS and CDR2 YFSETQ. The CDR3 DNA reads as TGCGCCAGCATGGACAGGGCGACAGATACGCAGTATTTT. Its protein product is CASMDRATDTQYF.

This clonotype appeared a few times. The J gene is TRBJ2-7, the V gene TRBV6-5, with 7 bases identical to TRBD1. The V gene's germline CDR1 is MNHEY and CDR2 SVGAGI. V lost 5 bases and J lost 9; bases outside the gene matches: 13. CDR3 length: 14 residues. CDR3 residues: CASSLQPDRAVQYF. In nucleotides, the CDR3 is TGTGCCAGCAGTCTCCAACCAGACAGGGCGGTGCAGTACTTC.

This clonotype has only a few counts. The chain has TRBV7-9 and TRBJ2-4; D might be TRBD2 (5 bases). V was trimmed by 3 bases and J by 15 bases, leaving 12 bases between them. Germline values: CDR1 SEHNR, CDR2 FQNEAQ (reference sequence). This CDR3 has 11 amino acids. The CDR3 here is CASSLSEGLYF. CDR3 nucleotides: TGTGCCAGCAGCTTGTCCGAGGGCTTGTACTTC.

This clonotype was detected a few times. The CDR3 nucleotides read TGTGCCAGCAGCTCTGCGAGGACATACCTTCAAGAGACCCAGTACTTC. Amino acids: CASSSARTYLQETQYF. This chain connects TRBV7-9 to TRBJ2-5; a weak D match, TRBD1 (5 bases). The germline V and J ends were trimmed by 4 bases and 2 bases, with 17 bases remaining between them. This CDR3 comprises 16 residues. Germline V gene sequence: CDR1 SEHNR, CDR2 FQNEAQ (reference sequence).

This rearrangement joins TRBV20-1 to TRBJ1-2; D remains ambiguous. Germline values: CDR1 DFQATT, CDR2 SNEGSKA (reference sequence). Trimming stripped 3 bases from V and 2 bases from J, with 13 bases between. The CDR3 runs 14 residues. The CDR3 DNA is TGCAGTGCTAGCCCCAGGTTGGGAAACTATGGCTACACCTTC. It codes for CSASPRLGNYGYTF.

This clonotype was observed at least ten times. V usage is TRBV29-1 and J usage is TRBJ2-3; the match to TRBD2 covers 8 bases. V was clipped by 7 bases and J by 4 bases; unmatched bases: 7. Germline CDR1 reads SQVTM; CDR2 reads ANQGSEA. This CDR3 has 13 amino acids. Written as DNA, the CDR3 is TGCAGCGGGTCGGGGACTAGTCCAGATACGCAGTATTTT. Amino acid sequence: CSGSGTSPDTQYF.

This clonotype was seen only a few times. This rearrangement joins TRBV10-3 to TRBJ2-7, with 10 bases lining up with TRBD1. The CDR3 has 12 amino acids. The junction had 6 bases not matched to a gene; V was cut back by 11 bases and J by 5 bases. Germline CDR1 reads ENHRY; CDR2 reads SYGVKD. CDR3 in amino acids: CAGGTGDHEQYF. In DNA form, the CDR3 reads TGTGCCGGGGGGACAGGGGACCACGAGCAGTACTTC.

This clonotype has only a few counts. This rearrangement joins TRBV6-6 to TRBJ2-3; possibly TRBD1 for D (6 bases). The CDR3 consists of 13 residues. Trimming took 8 bases from V and 2 from J, leaving 11 bases between them. Per germline, CDR1 MNHNY and CDR2 SVGAGI (reference sequence). The CDR3: CASADRYTDTQYF. The CDR3 bases are TGTGCCAGCGCCGACAGGTACACAGATACGCAGTATTTT.

The V gene is TRBV5-5, the J gene TRBJ1-5; 7 bases are a match to TRBD1. From germline, CDR1 is SGHKS and CDR2 YYEKEE (reference sequence). The CDR3 extends over 15 amino acids. V was clipped by 5 bases and J by 1 base; unmatched bases: 6. This chain's CDR3 is CASRSGTESNQPQHF. The CDR3 bases are TGTGCCAGCAGATCCGGGACAGAGAGCAATCAGCCCCAGCATTTT.

The chain recombines TRBV7-8 with TRBJ2-5; D is undetermined. This CDR3 comprises 14 residues. The germline V and J ends were trimmed by 4 bases and 2 bases, with 11 bases remaining between them. Per germline, CDR1 SGHVS and CDR2 FQNEAQ. The CDR3 region has the DNA TGTGCCAGCAGCTCGTTGGTACTTCAAGAGACCCAGTACTTC. Translating it yields CASSSLVLQETQYF.

The chain employs TRBV5-1 and TRBJ2-3; a possible D gene is TRBD2 (6 bases). The germline V gene encodes CDR1 SGHRS and CDR2 YFSETQ. This CDR3 has 15 amino acids. V shed 2 bases and J shed 4 bases, with 14 bases lying between them. The CDR3 protein is CASSLSSVQSDTQYF. The CDR3 DNA reads as TGCGCCAGCAGCTTATCTAGCGTTCAGTCAGATACGCAGTATTTT.

J is TRBJ2-2 and V is TRBV7-2, with a weak D call TRBD1 (6 bases). The CDR3 is 15 amino acids. The V end was cut by 7 bases, the J end by 5 bases, with 17 bases between. The V gene's germline CDR1 is SGHTA and CDR2 FQGNSA. CDR3 sequence (DNA): TGTGCCAGCAAGGTGGCAGGGGCCGGGACCGGGGAGCTGTTTTTT. Protein product: CASKVAGAGTGELFF.

This clonotype was picked up many times. V usage is TRBV6-6 and J usage is TRBJ2-5; 8 bases match TRBD1. Germline V gene data show CDR1 as MNHNY and CDR2 as SVGAGI (reference sequence). V was clipped by 6 bases and J by 2 bases; unmatched bases: 2. The CDR3 sequence is 13 residues long. As DNA, the CDR3 is TGTGCCAGCAGAAGGACAGGGCAAGAGACCCAGTACTTC. Protein product: CASRRTGQETQYF.

The chain couples TRBV7-9 to TRBJ1-4; D possibly corresponds to TRBD1 (5 bases). Germline CDR1 and CDR2: SEHNR and FQNEAQ (reference sequence). The CDR3 contains 13 residues. V was shortened by 5 bases and J by 7 bases, with 11 bases between the two germline ends. CDR3 in amino acids: CASSIRGVEKLFF. CDR3 DNA: TGTGCCAGCAGCATAAGAGGGGTTGAAAAACTGTTTTTT.

V and J are TRBV15 and TRBJ2-1, with 7 bases matching TRBD2. Germline CDR1 and CDR2: LNHNV and YYDKDF (reference sequence). J gave up 0 bases and V 7 bases, and 9 bases lay outside the gene matches. This CDR3 has 16 amino acids. The CDR3 DNA is TGTGCCACCAAAGGGCCACTAGCGAGCTCCTACAATGAGCAGTTCTTC. Protein sequence: CATKGPLASSYNEQFF.

This clonotype was found a few times. The chain uses TRBV5-1 and TRBJ2-3, with D possibly called TRBD1 or TRBD2 (5 bases each). CDR1 is SGHRS, CDR2 YFSETQ, per germline. This CDR3 spans 16 amino acids. V lost 4 bases, J lost 0 bases, and 15 bases lay in between. The DNA for the CDR3 is TGCGCCAGCAGCCGGGGCAGAGGGGCTAGCACAGATACGCAGTATTTT. The encoded protein is CASSRGRGASTDTQYF. The whole variable domain, filled in from reference TRBV5-1 and TRBJ2-3, reads KAGVTQTPRYLIKTRGQQVTLSCSPISGHRSVSWYQQTPGQGLQFLFEYFSETQRNKGNFPGRFSGRQFSNSRSEMNVSTLELGDSALYLCASSRGRGASTDTQYFGPGTRLTVL.